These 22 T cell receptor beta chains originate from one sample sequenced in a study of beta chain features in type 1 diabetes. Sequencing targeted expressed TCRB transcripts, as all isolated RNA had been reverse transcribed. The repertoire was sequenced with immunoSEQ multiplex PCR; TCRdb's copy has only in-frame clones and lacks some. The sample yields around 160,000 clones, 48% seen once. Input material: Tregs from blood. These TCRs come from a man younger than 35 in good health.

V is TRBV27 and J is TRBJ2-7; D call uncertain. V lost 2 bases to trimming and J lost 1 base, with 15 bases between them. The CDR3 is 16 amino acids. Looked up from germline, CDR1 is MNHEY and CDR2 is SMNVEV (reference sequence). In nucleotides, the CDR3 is TGTGCCAGCAGTTTAGATACAAAATTCGCTTCCTACGAGCAGTACTTC. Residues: CASSLDTKFASYEQYF.

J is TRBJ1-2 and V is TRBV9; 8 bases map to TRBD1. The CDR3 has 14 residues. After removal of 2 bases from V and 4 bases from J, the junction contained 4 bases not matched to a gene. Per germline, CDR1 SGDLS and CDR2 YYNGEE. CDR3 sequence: CASSVGQGSYGYTF. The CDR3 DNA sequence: TGTGCCAGCAGCGTTGGACAGGGAAGCTATGGCTACACCTTC.

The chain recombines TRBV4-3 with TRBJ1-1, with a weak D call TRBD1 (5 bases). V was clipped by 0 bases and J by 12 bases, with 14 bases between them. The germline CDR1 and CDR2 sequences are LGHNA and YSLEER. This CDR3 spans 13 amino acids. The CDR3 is CASSQDMGREPFF. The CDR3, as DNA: TGCGCCAGCAGCCAAGATATGGGCAGGGAACCTTTCTTT.

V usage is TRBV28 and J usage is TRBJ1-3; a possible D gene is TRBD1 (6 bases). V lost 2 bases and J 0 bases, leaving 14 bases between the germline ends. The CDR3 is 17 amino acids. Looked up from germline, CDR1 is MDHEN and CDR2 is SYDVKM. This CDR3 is CASSLTVRGLSGNTIYF. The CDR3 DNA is TGTGCCAGCAGTTTAACGGTCAGGGGCCTCTCTGGAAACACCATATATTTT.

The CDR3 protein is CAWSPDRASNQPQHF. The CDR3 bases are TGTGCCTGGAGCCCGGACAGGGCTAGCAATCAGCCCCAGCATTTT. The V and J genes are TRBV30 and TRBJ1-5; 8 nucleotides align to TRBD1. Trimming removed 3 bases from V and 0 bases from J; junction bases left unmatched: 4. The CDR3 runs 15 residues. Germline V gene data show CDR1 as GTSNPN and CDR2 as SVGIG (reference sequence).

The CDR3 loop reads CASSVDGLGSYNEQFF. CDR3 bases: TGTGCCAGCAGCGTAGACGGACTGGGCTCCTACAATGAGCAGTTCTTC. J is TRBJ2-1 and V is TRBV9; perhaps TRBD2 as D (5 bases). Trimming shortened V by 0 bases and J by 0 bases, and 10 bases separated the two germline ends. The CDR3 spans 16 residues. Germline V gene data show CDR1 as SGDLS and CDR2 as YYNGEE.

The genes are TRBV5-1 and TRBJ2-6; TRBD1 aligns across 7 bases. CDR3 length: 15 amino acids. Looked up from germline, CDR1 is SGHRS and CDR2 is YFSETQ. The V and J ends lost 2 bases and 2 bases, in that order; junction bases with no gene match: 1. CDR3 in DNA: TGCGCCAGCAGCTTTGACAGGGCTGGGGCCAACGTCCTGACTTTC. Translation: CASSFDRAGANVLTF.

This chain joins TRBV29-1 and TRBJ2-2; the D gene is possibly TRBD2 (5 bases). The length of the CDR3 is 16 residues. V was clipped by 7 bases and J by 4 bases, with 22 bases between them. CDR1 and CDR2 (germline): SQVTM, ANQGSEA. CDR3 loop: CSALAANIAGTGELFF. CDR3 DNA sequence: TGCAGCGCCCTAGCAGCAAACATCGCCGGCACCGGGGAGCTGTTTTTT.

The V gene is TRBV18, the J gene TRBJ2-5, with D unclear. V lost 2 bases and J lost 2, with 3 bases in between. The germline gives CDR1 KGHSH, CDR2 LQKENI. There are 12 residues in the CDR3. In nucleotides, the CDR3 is TGTGCCAGCTCACCATTACAAGAGACCCAGTACTTC. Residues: CASSPLQETQYF.

The CDR3 loop is CASSLSGDGAEAFF. The CDR3, as DNA: TGTGCCAGCTCACTTTCAGGGGATGGGGCTGAAGCTTTCTTT. The chain uses TRBV18 and TRBJ1-1; a weak D match, TRBD1 (6 bases). This CDR3 spans 14 amino acids. V shed 4 bases and J shed 6 bases, with 15 bases lying between them. Per germline, CDR1 KGHSH and CDR2 LQKENI. The whole variable domain, filled in from reference TRBV18 and TRBJ1-1, reads NAGVMQNPRHLVRRRGQEARLRCSPMKGHSHVYWYRQLPEEGLKFMVYLQKENIIDESGMPKERFSAEFPKEGPSILRIQQVVRGDSAAYFCASSLSGDGAEAFFGQGTRLTVV.

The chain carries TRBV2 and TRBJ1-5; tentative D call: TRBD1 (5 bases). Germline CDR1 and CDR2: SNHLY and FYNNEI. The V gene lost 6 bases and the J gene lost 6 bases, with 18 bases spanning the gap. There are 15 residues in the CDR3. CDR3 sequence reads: CASRGGREGSQPQHF. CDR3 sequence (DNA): TGTGCCAGCAGGGGAGGCAGGGAGGGGTCTCAGCCCCAGCATTTT.

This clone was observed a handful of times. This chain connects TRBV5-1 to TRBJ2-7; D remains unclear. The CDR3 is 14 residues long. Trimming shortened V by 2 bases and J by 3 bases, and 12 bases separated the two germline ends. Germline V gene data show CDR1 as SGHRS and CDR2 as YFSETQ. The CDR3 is CASSFFAGNYEQYF. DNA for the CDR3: TGCGCCAGCAGCTTTTTTGCAGGCAACTACGAGCAGTACTTC.

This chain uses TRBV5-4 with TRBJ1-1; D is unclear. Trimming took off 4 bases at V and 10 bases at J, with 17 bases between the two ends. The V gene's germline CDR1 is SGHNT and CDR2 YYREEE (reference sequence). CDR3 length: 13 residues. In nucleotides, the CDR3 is TGTGCCAGCAGCCTATCTGGAGGCAGGCTAGCTTTCTTT. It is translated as CASSLSGGRLAFF.

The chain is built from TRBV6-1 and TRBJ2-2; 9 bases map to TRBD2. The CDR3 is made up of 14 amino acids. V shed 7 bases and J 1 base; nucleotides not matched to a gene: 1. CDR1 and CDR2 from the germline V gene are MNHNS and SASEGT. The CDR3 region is CASTSGMNTGELFF. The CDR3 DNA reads TGTGCCAGCACTAGCGGGATGAACACCGGGGAGCTGTTTTTT.

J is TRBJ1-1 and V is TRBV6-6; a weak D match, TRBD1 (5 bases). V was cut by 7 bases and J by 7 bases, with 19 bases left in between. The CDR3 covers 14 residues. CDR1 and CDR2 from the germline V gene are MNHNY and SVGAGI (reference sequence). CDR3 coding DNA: TGTGCCAGCACCACATTCGGTGGGGGGGGTGAAGCTTTCTTT. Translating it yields CASTTFGGGGEAFF.

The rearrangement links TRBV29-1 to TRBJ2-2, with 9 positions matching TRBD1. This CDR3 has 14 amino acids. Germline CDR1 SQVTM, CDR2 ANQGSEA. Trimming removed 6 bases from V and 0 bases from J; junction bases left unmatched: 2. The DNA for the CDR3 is TGCAGCGTCGACAGGGGGGCGAACACCGGGGAGCTGTTTTTT. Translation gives CSVDRGANTGELFF.

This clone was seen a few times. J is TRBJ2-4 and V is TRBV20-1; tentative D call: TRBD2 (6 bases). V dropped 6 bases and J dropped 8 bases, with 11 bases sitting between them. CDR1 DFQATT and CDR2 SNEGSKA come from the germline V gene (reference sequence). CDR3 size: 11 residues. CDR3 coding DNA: TGCAGTGCCGGGGACTTGGACATTCAGTACTTC. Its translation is CSAGDLDIQYF.

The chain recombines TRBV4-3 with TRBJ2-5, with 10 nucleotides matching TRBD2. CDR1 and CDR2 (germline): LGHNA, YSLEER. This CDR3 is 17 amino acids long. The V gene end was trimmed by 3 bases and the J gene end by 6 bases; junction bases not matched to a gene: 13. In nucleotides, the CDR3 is TGCGCCAGCAGCCACTTGAACTTAGCGGGAGGTTTGAAGACCCAGTACTTC. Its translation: CASSHLNLAGGLKTQYF.

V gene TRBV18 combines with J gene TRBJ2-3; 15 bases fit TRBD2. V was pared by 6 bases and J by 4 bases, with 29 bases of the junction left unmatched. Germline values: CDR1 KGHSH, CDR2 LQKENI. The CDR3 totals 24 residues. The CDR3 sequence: CASSPVVSGLPGLAGGTPADTQYF. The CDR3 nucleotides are TGTGCCAGCTCCCCGGTCGTTTCGGGGCTACCGGGACTAGCGGGAGGAACCCCCGCAGATACGCAGTATTTT. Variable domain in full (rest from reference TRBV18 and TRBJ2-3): NAGVMQNPRHLVRRRGQEARLRCSPMKGHSHVYWYRQLPEEGLKFMVYLQKENIIDESGMPKERFSAEFPKEGPSILRIQQVVRGDSAAYFCASSPVVSGLPGLAGGTPADTQYFGPGTRLTVL.

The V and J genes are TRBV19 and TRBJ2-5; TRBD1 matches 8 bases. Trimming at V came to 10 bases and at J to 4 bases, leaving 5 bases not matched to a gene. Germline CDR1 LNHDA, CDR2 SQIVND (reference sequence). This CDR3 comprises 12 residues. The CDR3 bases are TGTGCCACAAAACAGGGGGGAGAGACCCAGTACTTC. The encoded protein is CATKQGGETQYF.

The CDR3, as DNA: TGTGCCAGCAGCCCACAGACTAGCGGATCTTACAATGAGCAGTTCTTC. Amino acid sequence: CASSPQTSGSYNEQFF. The gene calls are TRBV9 and TRBJ2-1, with 9 bases matching TRBD2. The V and J ends lost 4 bases and 4 bases, in that order; junction bases with no gene match: 9. Germline V gene data show CDR1 as SGDLS and CDR2 as YYNGEE. The CDR3 length is 16 residues.

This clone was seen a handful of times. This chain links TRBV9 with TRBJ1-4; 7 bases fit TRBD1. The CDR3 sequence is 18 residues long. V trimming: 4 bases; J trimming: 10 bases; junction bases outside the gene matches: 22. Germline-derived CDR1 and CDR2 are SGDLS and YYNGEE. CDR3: CASSLGPRQGPGRAKLFF. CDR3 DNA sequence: TGTGCCAGCAGCCTCGGGCCTCGACAGGGTCCGGGTCGGGCAAAACTGTTTTTT.